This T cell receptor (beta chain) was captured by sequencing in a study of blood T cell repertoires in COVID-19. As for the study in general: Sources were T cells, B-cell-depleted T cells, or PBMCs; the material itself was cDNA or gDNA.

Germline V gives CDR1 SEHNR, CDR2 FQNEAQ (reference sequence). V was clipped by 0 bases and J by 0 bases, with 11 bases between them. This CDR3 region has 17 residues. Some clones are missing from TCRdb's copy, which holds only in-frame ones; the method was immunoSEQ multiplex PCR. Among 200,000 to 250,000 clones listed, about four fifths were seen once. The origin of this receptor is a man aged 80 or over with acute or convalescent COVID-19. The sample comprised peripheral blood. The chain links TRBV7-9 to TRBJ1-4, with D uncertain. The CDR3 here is CASSLAQAIATNEKLFF. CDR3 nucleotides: TGTGCCAGCAGCTTAGCTCAGGCCATTGCAACTAATGAAAAACTGTTTTTT.